Presented here are 13 T cell receptor beta chains from one specimen sequenced in a study of cytomegalovirus exposure and HLA in healthy donors. Clones were sequenced by immunoSEQ multiplex PCR, and TCRdb holds only the in-frame ones, with some missing. The sample yields 120,000 or so clones, around 88% seen once. The specimen sequenced was PBMCs. The receptors stem from a man aged 18 to 35 in good health and CMV-seronegative.

Only a few counts were recorded for this clone. The V gene is TRBV28, the J gene TRBJ2-7; 8 bases match TRBD1. Germline V gene lookup returns CDR1 MDHEN and CDR2 SYDVKM. The V segment lost 7 bases and the J segment 2 bases; nucleotides outside the gene matches: 7. The CDR3 consists of 14 residues. The CDR3 loop is CASNRQGITYEQYF. The DNA of the CDR3 is TGTGCCAGCAATCGACAGGGGATAACCTACGAGCAGTACTTC.

The chain uses TRBV27 and TRBJ1-5, with 8 bases identical to TRBD1. V shed 5 bases, J shed 10 bases, and the junction held 16 bases outside the gene matches. The CDR3 has 16 residues. The germline CDR1 and CDR2 sequences are MNHEY and SMNVEV (reference sequence). The DNA of the CDR3 is TGTGCCAGCAGTCTACAACCGGGACAGGTTATCTTTCCCCAGCATTTT. It yields the protein CASSLQPGQVIFPQHF.

The chain joins TRBV5-4 to TRBJ2-7; TRBD1 is a possible D gene (5 bases). This CDR3 region has 16 residues. CDR1 is SGHNT, CDR2 YYREEE, per germline (reference sequence). The V end was cut by 0 bases, the J end by 2 bases, with 15 bases between. This chain's CDR3 is CASSLGSTQVAYEQYF. In nucleotides, the CDR3 is TGTGCCAGCAGCTTGGGATCCACACAGGTAGCCTACGAGCAGTACTTC.

This chain connects TRBV6-5 to TRBJ2-3, with 9 bases matching TRBD1. V trimming: 7 bases; J trimming: 6 bases; junction bases outside the gene matches: 5. Germline lookup yields CDR1 MNHEY and CDR2 SVGAGI. CDR3 length equals 13 residues. The CDR3 here is CASIKQGADTQYF. CDR3 nucleotide sequence: TGTGCCAGCATAAAACAGGGGGCTGATACGCAGTATTTT.

The chain has TRBV30 and TRBJ2-7, with D perhaps TRBD1 (6 bases). The V gene lost 4 bases and the J gene lost 3 bases, with 10 bases spanning the gap. The CDR3 contains 12 residues. CDR1 is GTSNPN, CDR2 SVGIG, per germline (reference sequence). This CDR3 reads CAWTQGGYEQYF. CDR3 bases: TGTGCCTGGACCCAAGGGGGCTACGAGCAGTACTTC.

This rearrangement joins TRBV11-3 to TRBJ2-7; 8 bases are a match to TRBD1. CDR1 and CDR2 from the germline V gene are SGHNT and YENEEA. V shed 5 bases and J 5 bases; nucleotides not matched to a gene: 5. The CDR3 runs 13 residues. CDR3 region: CASSRTGSDEQYF. The DNA of the CDR3 is TGTGCCAGCAGCCGGACAGGGTCTGACGAGCAGTACTTC.

The chain uses TRBV6-1 and TRBJ2-7; 12 bases map to TRBD2. Per the germline V gene, CDR1 is MNHNS and CDR2 is SASEGT. This CDR3 has 13 amino acids. V lost 7 bases, J lost 3 bases, and 1 base stayed unmatched. The CDR3 is CASMTSGGYEQYF. CDR3 coding DNA: TGTGCCAGCATGACTAGCGGGGGCTACGAGCAGTACTTC.

The CDR3 region has the DNA TGCGCCAGCAGCCAAGTGGGACAGGGAAGTCTCGACGAGCAGTACTTC. Translation: CASSQVGQGSLDEQYF. The V and J genes are TRBV4-1 and TRBJ2-7; 9 nucleotides line up with TRBD1. The junction had 9 bases not matched to a gene; V was cut back by 1 base and J by 5 bases. The V gene's germline CDR1 is MGHRA and CDR2 YSYEKL. The CDR3 spans 16 residues.

The chain employs TRBV29-1 and TRBJ2-7; perhaps TRBD2 as D (6 bases). Trimming took 3 bases from V and 10 from J, leaving 19 bases between them. Germline CDR1 and CDR2: SQVTM and ANQGSEA. The CDR3 contains 13 residues. The chain's CDR3 is CSVDPGTTGEQYF. For the CDR3, the DNA is TGCAGCGTTGATCCCGGCACGACGGGAGAACAGTACTTC.

This chain links TRBV5-4 with TRBJ2-7; TRBD2 matches at 11 bases. Germline-derived CDR1 and CDR2 are SGHNT and YYREEE (reference sequence). This CDR3 contains 16 residues. V was clipped by 0 bases and J by 7 bases; unmatched bases: 9. The CDR3 loop reads CASSLAGSGRAREQYF. The CDR3 DNA sequence: TGTGCCAGCAGCTTGGCAGGTAGCGGGAGGGCCAGGGAGCAGTACTTC.

This sequence joins TRBV5-6 and TRBJ2-3; TRBD2 aligns across 8 bases. The CDR3 runs 16 residues. J was trimmed by 1 base and V by 7 bases; bases with no gene match: 11. From germline, CDR1 is SGHDT and CDR2 YYEEEE. Here the CDR3 reads CASSPGGGVGTDTQYF. In DNA form, the CDR3 reads TGTGCCAGCTCCCCGGGGGGGGGCGTTGGCACAGATACGCAGTATTTT.

The V and J genes are TRBV7-9 and TRBJ1-1; D not resolved. Germline CDR1 SEHNR, CDR2 FQNEAQ (reference sequence). Trimming cost V 3 bases and J 2 bases, with 10 bases left between them. CDR3 length equals 14 residues. In DNA, the CDR3 is TGTGCCAGCAGCTTGGTAAGCTTAAACACTGAAGCTTTCTTT. It yields the protein CASSLVSLNTEAFF.

The chain carries TRBV7-2 and TRBJ2-2, with unresolved D. Trimming took 2 bases from V and 1 from J, leaving 5 bases between them. The CDR3 length is 14 residues. Germline CDR1 is SGHTA and CDR2 is FQGNSA. The CDR3 loop reads CASSLYRNTGELFF. DNA for the CDR3: TGTGCCAGCAGCTTATACAGGAACACCGGGGAGCTGTTTTTT.